This is a list of T cell receptor beta chains from one sample in a study of cytomegalovirus exposure and HLA in healthy donors. Clones were sequenced by immunoSEQ multiplex PCR, and TCRdb holds only the in-frame ones, with some missing. The sample lists over 120,000 clones, roughly four fifths seen once, with 9.7% in the top ten. Specimen: PBMCs. Source of these receptors: a woman aged 55 to 70 in good health and CMV-seropositive. The CDR3 runs from the conserved cysteine through the conserved F or W. A D gene is named only where the DNA matches it firmly. The size entry is marked missing in some rows and otherwise reads once, few, many or a size class.

V,size,J,D,CDR3,DNA
TRBV7-9,NA,TRBJ2-6,TRBD1,CASSHGQGQGFSGANVLTF,TGTGCCAGCAGCCATGGCCAGGGACAGGGCTTCTCTGGGGCCAACGTCCTGACTTTC
TRBV5-1,NA,TRBJ1-1,TRBD1,CASSLEGQGAVNTEAFF,TGCGCCAGCAGCCTGGAGGGACAGGGGGCGGTGAACACTGAAGCTTTCTTT
TRBV29-1,NA,TRBJ2-3,NA,CSVEDGQRQIYTDTQYF,TGCAGCGTTGAAGATGGACAGCGGCAAATATACACAGATACGCAGTATTTT
TRBV5-1,NA,TRBJ2-7,TRBD2,CASSFMGTSGSSEQYF,TGCGCCAGCAGCTTTATGGGGACTAGCGGGAGTAGCGAGCAGTACTTC
TRBV6-4,NA,TRBJ2-1,NA,CASSEGGNNEQFF,TGTGCCAGCAGTGAGGGCGGGAACAATGAGCAGTTCTTC
TRBV29-1,NA,TRBJ2-5,NA,CSVAKNFAGSETQYF,TGCAGCGTTGCAAAGAATTTTGCGGGCTCGGAGACCCAGTACTTC
TRBV25-1,few,TRBJ2-1,NA,CASSVLVNNEQFF,TGTGCCAGCAGTGTACTAGTGAACAATGAGCAGTTCTTC
TRBV14,NA,TRBJ2-1,NA,CASSLAAIRVNEQFF,TGTGCCAGCAGCCTAGCGGCCATTCGGGTCAATGAGCAGTTCTTC
TRBV4-1,NA,TRBJ2-7,NA,CASSQILASEQYF,TGCGCCAGCAGCCAAATTCTAGCCAGCGAGCAGTACTTC
TRBV5-1,once,TRBJ2-3,NA,CASSSTGHNLYTDTQYF,TGCGCCAGCAGCTCGACGGGACACAACCTCTACACAGATACGCAGTATTTT
TRBV4-1,NA,TRBJ2-7,NA,CASSHARNSYEQYF,TGCGCCAGCAGCCACGCAAGAAACTCCTACGAGCAGTACTTC
TRBV11-3,NA,TRBJ2-2,NA,CASRTGSRELFF,TGTGCCAGCAGGACAGGTAGTCGGGAGCTGTTTTTT
TRBV5-5,NA,TRBJ2-3,NA,CASSSMAHTPDTQYF,TGTGCCAGCAGCTCAATGGCCCACACACCAGATACGCAGTATTTT
TRBV6-5,NA,TRBJ2-1,NA,CASSPGNNEQFF,TGTGCCAGCAGTCCGGGGAACAATGAGCAGTTCTTC
TRBV7-2,NA,TRBJ2-5,TRBD2,CASSLEGLAGGYETQYF,TGTGCCAGCAGCCTAGAGGGACTAGCGGGAGGGTACGAGACCCAGTACTTC
TRBV11-3,NA,TRBJ2-1,TRBD1,CASSLRGPSNEQFF,TGTGCCAGCAGCTTGAGGGGGCCGTCCAATGAGCAGTTCTTC
TRBV11-2,NA,TRBJ2-5,NA,CASSLDSRTQYF,TGTGCCAGCAGCTTAGACTCGCGGACCCAGTACTTC
TRBV7-9,NA,TRBJ1-3,TRBD1,CASSPTGGENTIYF,TGTGCCAGCAGCCCGACAGGGGGCGAAAACACCATATATTTT
TRBV7-2,NA,TRBJ1-1,NA,CASSFRNTEAFF,TGTGCCAGCAGCTTCAGGAACACTGAAGCTTTCTTT
TRBV30,NA,TRBJ2-1,NA,CAHRHYNEQFF,TGTGCCCACCGACACTACAATGAGCAGTTCTTC
TRBV28,NA,TRBJ1-4,NA,CASSPPRATNEKLFF,TGTGCCAGCAGTCCTCCCAGGGCAACTAATGAAAAACTGTTTTTT
TRBV6-5,NA,TRBJ1-1,TRBD1,CASSLDRKNTEAFF,TGTGCCAGCAGTCTGGACAGGAAGAACACTGAAGCTTTCTTT
TRBV19,NA,TRBJ1-1,NA,CASRTRDSEAFF,TGTGCCAGTAGGACCAGAGACAGTGAAGCTTTCTTT
TRBV4-2,NA,TRBJ1-4,NA,CASSQDQGPEKLFF,TGTGCCAGCAGCCAAGATCAGGGGCCGGAAAAACTGTTTTTT
TRBV7-8,NA,TRBJ1-4,NA,CASSGGLVEKLFF,TGTGCCAGCAGCGGCGGTTTAGTGGAAAAACTGTTTTTT
TRBV6-1,few,TRBJ1-1,NA,CASSEQAGTEAFF,TGTGCCAGCAGTGAACAGGCGGGTACTGAAGCTTTCTTT
TRBV11-2,NA,TRBJ2-1,TRBD2,CASSVAGLSYNEQFF,TGTGCCAGCAGCGTAGCGGGGTTATCCTACAATGAGCAGTTCTTC
TRBV27,NA,TRBJ1-3,TRBD1,CASSLTGESGNTIYF,TGTGCCAGCAGTTTAACAGGGGAATCTGGAAACACCATATATTTT
TRBV27,NA,TRBJ1-1,NA,CASSLSWGRASGNTEAFF,TGTGCCAGCAGTTTATCGTGGGGTCGGGCCAGCGGGAACACTGAAGCTTTCTTT
TRBV7-8,NA,TRBJ1-4,NA,CASSLARYNEKLFF,TGTGCCAGCAGCTTAGCTCGGTATAATGAAAAACTGTTTTTT